This T cell receptor (beta chain) emerged from a study of Graves' ophthalmopathy and Graves' hyperthyroidism. Study-wide results and caveats: Blood was where most expanded thyroid clonotypes above 0.001 frequency also turned up. Ophthalmopathy progression was predicted by the model at less than 71% sensitivity and less than 75% specificity.

RNA transcripts were the template, and TCR beta CDR3 regions were amplified from them. The first round was an RT-PCR with HTBI primers, and the second round was a multiplex PCR. TCRdb analysed the multiplex PCR reads with MiXCR anew, one entry per CDR3 protein. The sample lists about 620,000 distinct CDR3 sequences, 22% occurring once. About this clonotype itself: Its antigen is undetermined. A much larger clone sits a single nucleotide away, making a read error possible.

CDR3 size: 15 residues. The sequenced sample consisted of peripheral blood. This chain connects TRBV12-3 or TRBV12-4 to TRBJ1-5; 7 nucleotides align to TRBD1. The receptor was derived from a young woman with stable Graves' hyperthyroidism. Some clones in this sample may be carry-over from other donors' samples. CDR3 in amino acids: CASRPGQDVNQPRHF. Here the CDR3 DNA reads TGTGCCAGCAGACCTGGACAGGACGTAAATCAGCCCCGGCATTTT.